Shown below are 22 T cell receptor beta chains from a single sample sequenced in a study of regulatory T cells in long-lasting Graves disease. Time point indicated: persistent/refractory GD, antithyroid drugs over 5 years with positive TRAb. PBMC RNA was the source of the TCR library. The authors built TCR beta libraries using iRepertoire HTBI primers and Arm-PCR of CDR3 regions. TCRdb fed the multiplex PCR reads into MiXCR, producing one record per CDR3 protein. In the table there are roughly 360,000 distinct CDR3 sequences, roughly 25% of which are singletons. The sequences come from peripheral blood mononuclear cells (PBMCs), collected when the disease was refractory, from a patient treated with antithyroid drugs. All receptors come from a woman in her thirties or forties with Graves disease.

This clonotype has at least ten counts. The CDR3 DNA sequence: TGTGCCAGCAGTAAGCAAGAGACCCAGTACTTC. Translating gives CASSKQETQYF. The J gene is TRBJ2-5, the V gene TRBV2; D remains unclear. The CDR3 has 11 amino acids. The germline V and J ends were trimmed by 5 bases and 2 bases, with 3 bases remaining between them. The germline V gene encodes CDR1 SNHLY and CDR2 FYNNEI.

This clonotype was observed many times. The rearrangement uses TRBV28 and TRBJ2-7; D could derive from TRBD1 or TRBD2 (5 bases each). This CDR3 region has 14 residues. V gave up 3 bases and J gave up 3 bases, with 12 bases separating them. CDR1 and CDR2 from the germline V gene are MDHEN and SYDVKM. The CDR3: CASSFRGVNYEQYF. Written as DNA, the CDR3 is TGTGCCAGCAGTTTCAGAGGGGTCAACTACGAGCAGTACTTC. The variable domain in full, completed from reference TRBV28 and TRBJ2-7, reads DVKVTQSSRYLVKRTGEKVFLECVQDMDHENMFWYRQDPGLGLRLIYFSYDVKMKEKGDIPEGYSVSREKKERFSLILESASTNQTSMYLCASSFRGVNYEQYFGPGTRLTVT.

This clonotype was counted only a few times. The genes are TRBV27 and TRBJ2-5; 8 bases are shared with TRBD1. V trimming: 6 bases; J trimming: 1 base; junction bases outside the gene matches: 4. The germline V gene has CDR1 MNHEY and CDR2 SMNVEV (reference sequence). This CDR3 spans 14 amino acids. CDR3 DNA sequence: TGTGCCAGCAGGCGGGACAGGTTCCAAGAGACCCAGTACTTC. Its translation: CASRRDRFQETQYF.

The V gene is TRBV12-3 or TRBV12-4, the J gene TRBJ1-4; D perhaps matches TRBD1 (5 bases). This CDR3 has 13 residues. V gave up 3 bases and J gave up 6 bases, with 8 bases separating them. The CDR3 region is CASSLGGDEKLFF. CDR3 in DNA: TGTGCCAGCAGTTTGGGAGGGGATGAAAAACTGTTTTTT.

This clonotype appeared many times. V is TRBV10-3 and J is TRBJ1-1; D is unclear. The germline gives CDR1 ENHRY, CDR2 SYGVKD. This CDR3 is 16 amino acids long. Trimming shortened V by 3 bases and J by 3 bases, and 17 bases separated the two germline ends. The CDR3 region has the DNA TGTGCCATCAGTGAAGCTTTCAGCATTGGGGACACTGAAGCTTTCTTT. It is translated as CAISEAFSIGDTEAFF.

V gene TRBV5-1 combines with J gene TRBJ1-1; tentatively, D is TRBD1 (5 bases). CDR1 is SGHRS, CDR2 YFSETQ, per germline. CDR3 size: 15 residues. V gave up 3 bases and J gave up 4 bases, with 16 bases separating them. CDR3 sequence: CASSWGPKRSTEAFF. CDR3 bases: TGCGCCAGCAGCTGGGGACCTAAACGGAGCACTGAAGCTTTCTTT.

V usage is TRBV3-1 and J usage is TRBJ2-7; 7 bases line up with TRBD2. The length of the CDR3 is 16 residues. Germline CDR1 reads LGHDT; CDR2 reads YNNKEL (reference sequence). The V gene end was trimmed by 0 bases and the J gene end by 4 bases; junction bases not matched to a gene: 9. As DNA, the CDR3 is TGTGCCAGCAGCCAAGAGTCAATAGCGGGTCCGTACGAGCAGTACTTC. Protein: CASSQESIAGPYEQYF.

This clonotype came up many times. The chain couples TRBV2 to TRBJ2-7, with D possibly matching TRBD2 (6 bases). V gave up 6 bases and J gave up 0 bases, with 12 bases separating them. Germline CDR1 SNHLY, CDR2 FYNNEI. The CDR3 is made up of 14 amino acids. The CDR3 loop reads CASRPETSSYEQYF. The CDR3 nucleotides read TGTGCCAGCAGGCCGGAGACTAGCTCCTACGAGCAGTACTTC.

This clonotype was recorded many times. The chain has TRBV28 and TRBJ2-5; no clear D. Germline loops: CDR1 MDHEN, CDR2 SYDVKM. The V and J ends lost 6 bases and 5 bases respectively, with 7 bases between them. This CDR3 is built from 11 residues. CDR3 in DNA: TGTGCCAGCAGGAAAAGGGAGACCCAGTACTTC. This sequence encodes CASRKRETQYF.

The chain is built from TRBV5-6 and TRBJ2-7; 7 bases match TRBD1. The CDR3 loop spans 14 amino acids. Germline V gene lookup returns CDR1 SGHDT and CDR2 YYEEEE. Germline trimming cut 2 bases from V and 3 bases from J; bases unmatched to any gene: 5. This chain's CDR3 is CASSFFDRDYEQYF. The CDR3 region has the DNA TGTGCCAGCAGCTTCTTTGACAGGGACTACGAGCAGTACTTC.

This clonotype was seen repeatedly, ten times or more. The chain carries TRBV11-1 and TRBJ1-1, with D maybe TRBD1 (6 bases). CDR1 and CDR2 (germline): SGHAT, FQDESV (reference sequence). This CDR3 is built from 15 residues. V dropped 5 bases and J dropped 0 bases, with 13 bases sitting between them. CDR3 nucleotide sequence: TGTGCCAGCAGCCATGGACAGCTCATGAACACTGAAGCTTTCTTT. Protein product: CASSHGQLMNTEAFF.

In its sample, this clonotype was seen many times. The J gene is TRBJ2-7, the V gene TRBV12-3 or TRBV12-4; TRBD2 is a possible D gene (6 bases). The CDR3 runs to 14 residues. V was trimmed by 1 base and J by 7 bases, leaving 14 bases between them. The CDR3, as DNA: TGTGCCAGCAGTTTAGAAGGACTACCGCGGGAGCAGTACTTC. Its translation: CASSLEGLPREQYF.

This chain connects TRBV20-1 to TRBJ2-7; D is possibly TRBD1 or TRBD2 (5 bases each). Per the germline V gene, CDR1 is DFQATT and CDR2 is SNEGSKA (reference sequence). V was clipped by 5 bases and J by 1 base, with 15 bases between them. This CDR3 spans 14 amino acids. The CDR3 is CSAWGSRFSYEQYF. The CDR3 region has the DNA TGCAGTGCTTGGGGGAGCCGCTTTTCCTACGAGCAGTACTTC.

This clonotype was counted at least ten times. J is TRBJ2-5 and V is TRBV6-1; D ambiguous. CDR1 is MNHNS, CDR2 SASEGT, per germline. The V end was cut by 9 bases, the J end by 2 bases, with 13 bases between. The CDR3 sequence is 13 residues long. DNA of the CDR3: TGTGCCAGTTCCTTGACGGAACAAGAGACCCAGTACTTC. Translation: CASSLTEQETQYF.

The CDR3 DNA follows: TGTGCCTGGAGTGCCCCACCCATGGACAGGGATTTCTTCTATGGCTACACCTTC. Protein product: CAWSAPPMDRDFFYGYTF. The chain employs TRBV30 and TRBJ1-2; TRBD1 aligns across 8 bases. CDR1 is GTSNPN, CDR2 SVGIG, per germline (reference sequence). Trimming at V came to 1 base and at J to 4 bases, leaving 17 bases not matched to a gene. The CDR3 sequence is 18 residues long. Full variable domain (outside the CDR3, taken from reference TRBV30 and TRBJ1-2): SQTIHQWPATLVQPVGSPLSLECTVEGTSNPNLYWYRQAAGRGLQLLFYSVGIGQISSEVPQNLSASRPQDRQFILSSKKLLLSDSGFYLCAWSAPPMDRDFFYGYTFGSGTRLTVV.

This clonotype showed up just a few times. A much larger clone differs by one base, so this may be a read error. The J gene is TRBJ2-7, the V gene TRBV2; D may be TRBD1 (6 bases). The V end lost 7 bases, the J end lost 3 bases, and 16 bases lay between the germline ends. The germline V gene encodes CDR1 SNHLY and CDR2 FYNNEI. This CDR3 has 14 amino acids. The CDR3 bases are TGTGCCAGCAACAGGCAGGTAGGGGGCTACGAGCAGTACTTC. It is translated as CASNRQVGGYEQYF. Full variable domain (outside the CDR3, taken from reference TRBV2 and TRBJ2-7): EPEVTQTPSHQVTQMGQEVILRCVPISNHLYFYWYRQILGQKVEFLVSFYNNEISEKSEIFDDQFSVERPDGSNFTLKIRSTKLEDSAMYFCASNRQVGGYEQYFGPGTRLTVT.

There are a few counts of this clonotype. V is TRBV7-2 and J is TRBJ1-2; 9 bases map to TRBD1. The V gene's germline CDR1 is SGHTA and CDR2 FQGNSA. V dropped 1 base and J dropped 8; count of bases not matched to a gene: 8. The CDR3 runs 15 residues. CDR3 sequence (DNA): TGTGCCAGCAGCTTAGTTGGACAGGGGAAACGGGGCTACACCTTC. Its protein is CASSLVGQGKRGYTF.

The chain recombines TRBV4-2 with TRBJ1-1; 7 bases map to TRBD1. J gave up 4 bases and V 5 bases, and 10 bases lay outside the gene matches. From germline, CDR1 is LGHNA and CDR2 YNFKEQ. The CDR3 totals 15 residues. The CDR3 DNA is TGTGCCAGCAGCGCAAACAGGGGAGGGGTCACTGAAGCTTTCTTT. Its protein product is CASSANRGGVTEAFF.

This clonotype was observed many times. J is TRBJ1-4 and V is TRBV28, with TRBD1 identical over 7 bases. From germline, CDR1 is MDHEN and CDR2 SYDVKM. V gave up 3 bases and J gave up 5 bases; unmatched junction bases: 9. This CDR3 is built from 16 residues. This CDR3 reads CASSLPKQGRNEKLFF. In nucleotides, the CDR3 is TGTGCCAGCAGTTTGCCTAAACAGGGGAGAAATGAAAAACTGTTTTTT. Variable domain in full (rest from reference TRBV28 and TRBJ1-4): DVKVTQSSRYLVKRTGEKVFLECVQDMDHENMFWYRQDPGLGLRLIYFSYDVKMKEKGDIPEGYSVSREKKERFSLILESASTNQTSMYLCASSLPKQGRNEKLFFGSGTQLSVL.

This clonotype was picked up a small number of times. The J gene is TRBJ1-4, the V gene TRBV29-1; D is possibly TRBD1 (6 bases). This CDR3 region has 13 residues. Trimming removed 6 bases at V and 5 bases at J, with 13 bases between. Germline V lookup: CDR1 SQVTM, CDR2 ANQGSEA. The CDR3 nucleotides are TGCAGCGTCGGAGGGGGTCCCAATGAAAAACTGTTTTTT. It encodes CSVGGGPNEKLFF.

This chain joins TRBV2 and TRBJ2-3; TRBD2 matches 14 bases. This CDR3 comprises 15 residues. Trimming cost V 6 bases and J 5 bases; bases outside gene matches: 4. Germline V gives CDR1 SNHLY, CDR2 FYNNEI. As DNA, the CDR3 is TGTGCCAGCAGACCGGGACTAGCGGGAGAAGATACGCAGTATTTT. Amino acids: CASRPGLAGEDTQYF.

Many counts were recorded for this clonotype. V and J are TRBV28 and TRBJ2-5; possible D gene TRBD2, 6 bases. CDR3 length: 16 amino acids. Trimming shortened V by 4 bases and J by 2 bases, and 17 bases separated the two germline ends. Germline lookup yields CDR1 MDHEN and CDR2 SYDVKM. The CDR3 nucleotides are TGTGCCAGCAGTTCCTTCATTACTAGCAGACAAGAGACCCAGTACTTC. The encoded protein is CASSSFITSRQETQYF.